The 17 T cell receptor beta chains reported below all come from one sample, sequenced in a study of T cell responses to AZD1222 COVID-19 vaccine. The repertoire was sequenced with immunoSEQ multiplex PCR; TCRdb's copy has only in-frame clones and lacks some. The sample lists 90,000 to 110,000 clones; around 90% were seen once. The sample was peripheral blood, taken on day 0 of AZD1222 vaccination. The receptors were sampled from an adult in good health.

The V gene is TRBV6-5, the J gene TRBJ1-1; maybe TRBD1 (6 bases). Trimming took off 7 bases at V and 6 bases at J, with 9 bases between the two ends. CDR1 and CDR2 (germline): MNHEY, SVGAGI. This CDR3 region has 11 residues. The CDR3 DNA follows: TGTGCCAGCATGGGGGCCCCTGAAGCTTTCTTT. Translating it yields CASMGAPEAFF.

In this sample, this clone turned up once. V and J are TRBV24-1 and TRBJ2-1; 15 bases line up with TRBD2. This CDR3 spans 18 amino acids. The J segment lost 7 bases and the V segment lost 3 bases, leaving 9 bases of the junction unmatched. Germline CDR1 and CDR2: KGHDR and SFDVKD. CDR3 region: CATSDPRTSGRAINEQFF. Here the CDR3 DNA reads TGTGCCACCAGTGATCCCCGGACTAGCGGGAGGGCCATAAATGAGCAGTTCTTC.

V is TRBV4-1 and J is TRBJ1-2; D remains ambiguous. CDR1 is MGHRA and CDR2 is YSYEKL in the germline V gene. The CDR3 is 13 residues long. V lost 0 bases and J 7 bases, leaving 9 bases between the germline ends. The CDR3 loop is CASSQDRSGGYTF. DNA for the CDR3: TGCGCCAGCAGCCAAGATAGGAGTGGTGGCTACACCTTC.

This chain links TRBV6-5 with TRBJ1-3, with unresolved D. V lost 5 bases and J lost 8, with 10 bases in between. CDR1 is MNHEY and CDR2 is SVGAGI in the germline V gene. CDR3 length: 12 residues. Written as DNA, the CDR3 is TGTGCCAGCAGTAACCAGGCCCACACCATATATTTT. It is translated as CASSNQAHTIYF.

The chain links TRBV24-1 to TRBJ2-1; D call uncertain. The CDR3 loop spans 15 amino acids. V was shortened by 4 bases and J by 7 bases, with 16 bases between the two germline ends. Germline V CDR1 and CDR2: KGHDR, SFDVKD. DNA of the CDR3: TGTGCCACCAGTGACCGTTCCGAACGGGTAAATGAGCAGTTCTTC. It specifies CATSDRSERVNEQFF.

The chain carries TRBV10-3 and TRBJ2-3; a possible D gene is TRBD1 (5 bases). The CDR3 extends over 12 amino acids. The germline V gene encodes CDR1 ENHRY and CDR2 SYGVKD. V lost 6 bases and J 2 bases, leaving 6 bases between the germline ends. The CDR3 nucleotides read TGTGCCATCAGGGACACCACAGATACGCAGTATTTT. It encodes CAIRDTTDTQYF.

The chain uses TRBV30 and TRBJ1-5; D perhaps matches TRBD1 (6 bases). V shed 0 bases and J shed 6 bases, with 12 bases lying between them. Germline assignment: CDR1 GTSNPN and CDR2 SVGIG (reference sequence). There are 14 residues in the CDR3. The CDR3 DNA follows: TGTGCCTGGAGTGTACAGGTAGGGGGTCAGCCCCAGCATTTT. Protein: CAWSVQVGGQPQHF.

The chain uses TRBV11-2 and TRBJ2-1, with 11 bases identical to TRBD2. The CDR3 runs 15 residues. V lost 4 bases to trimming and J lost 8 bases; unmatched junction nucleotides: 7. The germline CDR1 and CDR2 sequences are SGHAT and FQNNGV. CDR3 amino acids: CASSSISGRGDEQFF. The CDR3 coding sequence is TGTGCCAGCAGCTCAATTAGCGGGAGGGGCGATGAGCAGTTCTTC.

V and J are TRBV6-4 and TRBJ2-2; a possible D gene is TRBD1 (6 bases). Germline V gene sequence: CDR1 MRHNA, CDR2 SNTAGT. The CDR3 runs 15 residues. V lost 3 bases and J lost 0, with 8 bases in between. CDR3: CASSEKGANTGELFF. CDR3 in DNA: TGTGCCAGCAGTGAGAAGGGGGCGAACACCGGGGAGCTGTTTTTT.

The CDR3 loop reads CASSSGLAGSNEQFF. The DNA for the CDR3 is TGTGCCAGCAGCAGTGGACTAGCGGGTTCCAATGAGCAGTTCTTC. V is TRBV6-4 and J is TRBJ2-1, with 11 bases that match TRBD2. Germline lookup yields CDR1 MRHNA and CDR2 SNTAGT. V shed 6 bases and J 6 bases; nucleotides not matched to a gene: 7. The CDR3 covers 15 residues.

The V call is TRBV5-1, the J call TRBJ2-7; unclear D gene. CDR1 SGHRS and CDR2 YFSETQ come from the germline V gene. With 4 bases removed from V and 0 bases from J, the gap between germline ends came to 11 bases. CDR3 length: 14 residues. For the CDR3, the DNA is TGCGCCAGCAGCATATCAGGTAGCTCCTACGAGCAGTACTTC. As protein: CASSISGSSYEQYF.

The rearrangement joins TRBV4-1 to TRBJ2-7; 7 bases agree with TRBD1. The CDR3 runs to 13 residues. With V trimmed by 2 bases and J by 3 bases, 1 base remained unmatched. CDR1 is MGHRA and CDR2 is YSYEKL in the germline V gene. In DNA, the CDR3 is TGCGCCAGCAGCCAACGGGACAGCTACGAGCAGTACTTC. This codes for CASSQRDSYEQYF.

V gene TRBV3-1 (or the pseudogene TRBV3-2) combines with J gene TRBJ2-7; 8 bases map to TRBD1. The CDR3 totals 16 residues. Germline CDR1 is LGHDT and CDR2 is YNNKEL (reference sequence). J lost 2 bases, V lost 1 base, and 7 bases had no gene match. CDR3 in amino acids: CASSQGSWDRTYEQYF. CDR3 coding DNA: TGTGCCAGCAGCCAAGGAAGTTGGGACAGGACCTACGAGCAGTACTTC.

This sequence joins TRBV15 and TRBJ1-6, with 8 bases that match TRBD1. The CDR3 sequence is 15 residues long. The junction had 6 bases not matched to a gene; V was cut back by 5 bases and J by 6 bases. Germline V lookup: CDR1 LNHNV, CDR2 YYDKDF (reference sequence). This CDR3 is CATSPRTGTNSPLHF. The DNA for the CDR3 is TGTGCCACCAGCCCCAGGACAGGGACTAATTCACCCCTCCACTTT.

This rearrangement joins TRBV9 to TRBJ1-1; 9 positions match TRBD1. Germline CDR1 reads SGDLS; CDR2 reads YYNGEE. V dropped 4 bases and J dropped 0; count of bases not matched to a gene: 1. The CDR3 loop spans 14 amino acids. CDR3 amino acids: CASSRTGVNTEAFF. CDR3 in DNA: TGTGCCAGCAGCCGGACAGGGGTGAACACTGAAGCTTTCTTT.

The rearrangement joins TRBV7-3 to TRBJ2-1, with TRBD1 as a possible D gene (6 bases). The ends were cut back, 5 bases at V and 12 bases at J, with 17 bases in the middle. Germline V gene sequence: CDR1 SGHTA, CDR2 FQGTGA. The CDR3 contains 13 residues. CDR3 sequence reads: CASSPTQGLGQFF. CDR3 nucleotide sequence: TGTGCCAGCAGCCCAACCCAGGGGTTAGGGCAGTTCTTC.

V and J are TRBV29-1 and TRBJ1-2; no clear D. Germline values: CDR1 SQVTM, CDR2 ANQGSEA. This CDR3 contains 14 residues. V lost 7 bases, J lost 0 bases, and 15 bases lay in between. CDR3 coding DNA: TGCAGCGCTCGGACGGGATTCTCTAACTATGGCTACACCTTC. It yields the protein CSARTGFSNYGYTF.